The source of this TCR beta chain is a study of CD8 T cells in ankylosing spondylitis (dated by TCRdb to about 2017). About the full investigation: The study set out to find disease-linked TCR variants by profiling T cell receptor beta repertoires in ankylosing spondylitis patients and healthy donors. The full study cohort comprised 25 or so ankylosing spondylitis patients and over 95 healthy donors. Peripheral blood was sampled, and synovial fluid was additionally collected from ankylosing spondylitis patients. Overall study results and their limits: The disease-linked clones were reported to be significantly enriched in matched synovial fluid samples from ankylosing spondylitis patients. A TCR beta motif made up of 7 to 9 highly homologous amino acid variants appeared to be characteristic of blood from ankylosing spondylitis patients. A CD8+ phenotype was shown by the disease-linked clones, which were found at relatively low frequencies in peripheral blood. Some motif variants were previously reported in synovial fluid and blood of reactive arthritis patients, suggesting common disease-initiation mechanisms.

A note on this clonotype: Its target antigen remains unknown. Per-base qualities were not stored, and no clone one base away is much larger.

CDR3 length: 18 amino acids, cysteine to phenylalanine. Only CDR3 DNA is held: 54 bases, read in frame from base 1. The germline V gene encodes CDR1 KGHSH and CDR2 LQKENI. V is trimmed back by 3 bases and J by 4 bases, and the junction contains 14 bases that no gene match accounts for. TCRdb records Illumina HiSeq 2500 as the sequencer. Quantitative 5'-RACE with molecular barcodes was used to prepare TCR beta libraries. The study's processing was this. A new computational method, built on a probabilistic model of VDJ rearrangement, was used to identify disease-linked TCR variants. TCRdb trimmed the raw reads at Q25, called clones with MiXCR and kept productive beta chains. Under each unique CDR3 protein, matching rows form one entry showing the most common genes and DNA. The V and J calls were determined by TCRdb, not by the authors. This sample has about 360,000 distinct CDR3 sequences in its table, and more than 20% of those were observed once. In total, the top ten clones hold roughly 13% of the sample.

This clonotype was obtained from a male donor with ankylosing spondylitis or in good health (not recorded which). The V gene is TRBV18 and the J gene is TRBJ2-1, and 8 junction bases match TRBD1. The sample taken for sequencing was blood, either unsorted or a sorted T cell fraction (not recorded which). The CDR3 has the sequence CASSPSGTGFPRYNEQFF. The DNA sequence is given as TGTGCCAGCTCACCCTCCGGGACAGGATTCCCCCGATACAATGAGCAGTTCTTC.